Sequencing of this T cell receptor (beta chain) was carried out in a study of beta chain features in type 1 diabetes. In the case of this clone: Its antigen is unknown.

Study results and limitations: Patients' naive, central memory and Treg TCRB repertoires seemed closer to one another than those of healthy donors. In every one of the four CD4+ subsets, TCRB CDR3s were moderately but significantly shorter in Type 1 diabetes patients.

The investigators reverse transcribed all of the isolated RNA, so they sequenced expressed TCRB transcripts. Using immunoSEQ multiplex PCR, the repertoire was profiled, and TCRdb retains in-frame clones only, with some absent. The sample carries around 310,000 clones, roughly 13% recorded once. Between the trimmed V and J ends, which lost 0 bases and 7 bases, there was a span of 10 bases. CDR1 and CDR2 (germline): SGHDT, YYEEEE. The CDR3 totals 13 residues. The sequence derives from a young woman with type 1 diabetes. The chain uses TRBV5-6 and TRBJ1-1, with a possible D match to TRBD1 (5 bases). Sequencing was carried out using naive CD4+ T cells from blood. For the CDR3, the DNA is TGTGCCAGCAGCTTGGGACAGAACCTTGAAGCTTTCTTT. Its protein is CASSLGQNLEAFF.